Sequencing of this T cell receptor (beta chain) was carried out in a study of OX40 agonist ivuxolimab in advanced cancers. General study findings and limits: Which antigen the expanded peripheral T cells recognized is unknown. Compared with CD4+, CD8+ T cells on average had more expanded clones. Some patients without response likewise showed low normalized clonal expansion.

To note about this clone: What it binds is not known.

There are 14 residues in the CDR3. Germline values: CDR1 SGHAT, CDR2 FQNNGV. V was pared by 7 bases and J by 5 bases, with 11 bases of the junction left unmatched. Data came from immunoSEQ multiplex PCR; TCRdb stores just in-frame clones and leaves some out. The sample carries fewer than 80,000 clones, about 86% recorded once. The sequencing here drew on CD4+ or CD8+ T cells sorted from blood, taken in a trial of the OX40 agonist ivuxolimab. The chain links TRBV11-2 to TRBJ2-7; 7 nucleotides agree with TRBD2. The receptor was isolated from an adult with an advanced solid tumor such as melanoma, head and neck, liver or kidney cancer. The CDR3 sequence is CASTLGRGRHEQYF. As DNA, the CDR3 is TGTGCCAGCACCCTTGGGAGGGGCCGTCACGAGCAGTACTTC.